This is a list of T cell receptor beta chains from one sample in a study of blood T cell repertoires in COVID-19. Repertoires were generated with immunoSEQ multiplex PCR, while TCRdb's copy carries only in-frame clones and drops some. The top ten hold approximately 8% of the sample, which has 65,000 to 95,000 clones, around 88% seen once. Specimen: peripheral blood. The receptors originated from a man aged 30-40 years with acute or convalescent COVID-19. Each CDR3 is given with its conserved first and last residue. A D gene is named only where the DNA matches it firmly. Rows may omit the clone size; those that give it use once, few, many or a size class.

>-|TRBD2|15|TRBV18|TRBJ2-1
TGTGCCAGCTCAGAGAGCGGGAGGTCCAGGAATGAGCAGTTCTTC
CASSESGRSRNEQFF
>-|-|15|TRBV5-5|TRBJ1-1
TGTGCCAGCAGCTTGTACGGGGGATTGAACACTGAAGCTTTCTTT
CASSLYGGLNTEAFF
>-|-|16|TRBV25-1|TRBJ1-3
TGTGCCAGCAGTGAACCCTTAACAGCAGCTGGAAACACCATATATTTT
CASSEPLTAAGNTIYF
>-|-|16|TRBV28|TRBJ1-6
TGTGCCAGCACCACGAGGCCAGGGTGGGATAATTCACCCCTCCACTTT
CASTTRPGWDNSPLHF
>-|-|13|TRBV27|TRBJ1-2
TGTGCCAGCAGTCCGACCCGGGGGGATGGCTACACCTTC
CASSPTRGDGYTF
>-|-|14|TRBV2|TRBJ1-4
TGTGCCAGCAGGGCCATGGTTGGCTATGAAAAACTGTTTTTT
CASRAMVGYEKLFF
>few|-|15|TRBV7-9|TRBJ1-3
TGTGCCAGCAGCCGTCCAGAACGCTCTGGAAACACCATATATTTT
CASSRPERSGNTIYF
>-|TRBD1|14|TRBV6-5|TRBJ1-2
TGTGCCAGCAGTCTCGGACAGGGGTTCTATGGCTACACCTTC
CASSLGQGFYGYTF
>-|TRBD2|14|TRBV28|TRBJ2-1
TGTGCCAGCATTGAGGGCGGGAGGTTTAATGAGCAGTTCTTC
CASIEGGRFNEQFF
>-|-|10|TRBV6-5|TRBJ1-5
TGTGCCAGCTCGAATCAGCCCCAGCATTTT
CASSNQPQHF
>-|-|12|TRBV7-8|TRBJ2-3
TGTGCCAGCAGCCAGGAGGGGGATACGCAGTATTTT
CASSQEGDTQYF
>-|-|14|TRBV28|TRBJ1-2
TGTGCCAGCAGACCTCCACAGGGACGAGATGGCTACACCTTC
CASRPPQGRDGYTF
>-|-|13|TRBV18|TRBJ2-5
TGTGCCAGCTCACCGACAAGAGAAGAGACCCAGTACTTC
CASSPTREETQYF
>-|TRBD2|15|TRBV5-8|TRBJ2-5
TGTGCCAGCAATCGAGCGGGAGGGTTGGGAGAGACCCAGTACTTC
CASNRAGGLGETQYF
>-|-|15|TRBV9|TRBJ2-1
TGTGCCAGCAGCGTAGATAGGGCGGGTTACAATGAGCAGTTCTTC
CASSVDRAGYNEQFF
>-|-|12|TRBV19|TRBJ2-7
TGTGCCAGTAGTACAGGGTCCTACGAGCAGTACTTC
CASSTGSYEQYF
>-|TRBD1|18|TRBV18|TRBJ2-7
TGTGCCAGCTCACCACCGGGGAAAGGGACAGGTAATCCCTACGAGCAGTACTTC
CASSPPGKGTGNPYEQYF
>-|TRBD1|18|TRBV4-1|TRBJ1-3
TGCGCCAGCAGCCAAGGGCGTCACAGGGGGCGCCGGGGAAACACCATATATTTT
CASSQGRHRGRRGNTIYF
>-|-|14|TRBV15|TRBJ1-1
TGTGCCACCAGCAGAGACAGGGTGTTGGCTGAAGCTTTCTTT
CATSRDRVLAEAFF
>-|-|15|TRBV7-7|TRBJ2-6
TGTGCTAGCAGCTCAGGGAAGGGTGGGGCCAACGTCCTGACTTTC
CASSSGKGGANVLTF
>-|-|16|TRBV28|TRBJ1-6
TGTGCCAGCAGTCGTGGTGGTGGGGCAGGGAATTCACCCCTCCACTTT
CASSRGGGAGNSPLHF
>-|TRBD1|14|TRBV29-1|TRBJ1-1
TGCAGCGTTGATCACGACAGGGTGAACACTGAAGCTTTCTTT
CSVDHDRVNTEAFF
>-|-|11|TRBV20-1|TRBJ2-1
TGCAGTGCTAGTTTTGGGAGTGAGCAGTTCTTC
CSASFGSEQFF
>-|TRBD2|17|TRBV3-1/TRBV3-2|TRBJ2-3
TGTGCCAGCAGCCTTATTGGACCGGGACTAGTCACAGATACGCAGTATTTT
CASSLIGPGLVTDTQYF